The 18 T cell receptor beta chains listed next were all sequenced from one sample in a study of cytomegalovirus exposure and HLA in healthy donors. In the PCR, 60 Vbeta and 13 Jbeta primers were used. Using immunoSEQ multiplex PCR, the repertoire was profiled, and TCRdb retains in-frame clones only, with some absent. The sample holds some 150,000 clones; over 70% are singletons and the top ten take less than 3.5%. The sequenced material came from PBMCs. The origin of the receptors is a male donor in good health and CMV-seronegative.

The V call is TRBV11-2, the J call TRBJ2-5; TRBD2 is a possible D gene (5 bases). Germline-derived CDR1 and CDR2 are SGHAT and FQNNGV. Trimming took off 5 bases at V and 5 bases at J, with 15 bases between the two ends. The length of the CDR3 is 14 residues. The CDR3 protein is CASSRPPRGETQYF. The CDR3 DNA is TGTGCCAGCAGCCGCCCCCCTCGGGGTGAGACCCAGTACTTC.

The V call is TRBV5-1, the J call TRBJ2-7, with a tentative D call TRBD1 (5 bases). V was trimmed by 3 bases and J by 1 base, leaving 11 bases between them. Germline V gene data show CDR1 as SGHRS and CDR2 as YFSETQ. The CDR3 spans 14 residues. CDR3 amino acids: CASSWAGSSYEQYF. The CDR3 nucleotides are TGCGCCAGCAGCTGGGCAGGGTCGTCCTACGAGCAGTACTTC.

The gene calls are TRBV27 and TRBJ2-2; 8 positions match TRBD1. Germline lookup yields CDR1 MNHEY and CDR2 SMNVEV (reference sequence). V dropped 6 bases and J dropped 2; count of bases not matched to a gene: 8. CDR3 length: 16 residues. CDR3 DNA sequence: TGTGCCAGCAGCCCCCCTACAGGGGGAAACACCGGGGAGCTGTTTTTT. The encoded protein is CASSPPTGGNTGELFF.

This clone appeared once. V gene TRBV5-4 combines with J gene TRBJ2-7; TRBD1 agrees at 9 bases. CDR3 length equals 13 residues. Trimming cost V 4 bases and J 3 bases; bases outside gene matches: 2. Germline lookup yields CDR1 SGHNT and CDR2 YYREEE (reference sequence). CDR3 in DNA: TGTGCCAGCAGCCGGGACAGGGTCTACGAGCAGTACTTC. Its translation is CASSRDRVYEQYF.

The rearrangement links TRBV27 to TRBJ2-7; 13 bases agree with TRBD2. V shed 3 bases and J 5 bases; nucleotides not matched to a gene: 7. This CDR3 has 16 amino acids. The germline CDR1 and CDR2 sequences are MNHEY and SMNVEV (reference sequence). The CDR3 DNA reads TGTGCCAGCAGTTTCATGACTAGCGGGGGGACCCACGAGCAGTACTTC. It encodes CASSFMTSGGTHEQYF.

The V and J genes are TRBV5-4 and TRBJ2-3; D not resolved. Germline V gene lookup returns CDR1 SGHNT and CDR2 YYREEE (reference sequence). This CDR3 has 13 residues. Trimming took 0 bases from V and 3 from J, leaving 5 bases between them. The CDR3 reads CASSLARTDTQYF. The CDR3 nucleotides are TGTGCCAGCAGCTTGGCCCGGACAGATACGCAGTATTTT. The whole variable domain, remainder taken from reference TRBV5-4 and TRBJ2-3, is ETGVTQSPTHLIKTRGQQVTLRCSSQSGHNTVSWYQQALGQGPQFIFQYYREEENGRGNFPPRFSGLQFPNYSSELNVNALELDDSALYLCASSLARTDTQYFGPGTRLTVL.

In its sample, this clone was seen once. The V and J genes are TRBV30 and TRBJ2-7; possible D gene TRBD1, 5 bases. The germline V and J ends were trimmed by 4 bases and 0 bases, with 10 bases remaining between them. CDR1 is GTSNPN and CDR2 is SVGIG in the germline V gene (reference sequence). The CDR3 sequence is 13 residues long. The CDR3 loop reads CAWISGPSYEQYF. As DNA, the CDR3 is TGTGCCTGGATTTCAGGGCCCTCCTACGAGCAGTACTTC.

The chain carries TRBV9 and TRBJ2-3; D remains unclear. The V gene lost 0 bases and the J gene lost 4 bases, with 12 bases spanning the gap. The germline CDR1 and CDR2 sequences are SGDLS and YYNGEE. The CDR3 extends over 15 amino acids. The CDR3 sequence is CASSVGVSSADTQYF. The CDR3 DNA reads TGTGCCAGCAGCGTAGGGGTTAGCTCAGCAGATACGCAGTATTTT.

The chain couples TRBV5-1 to TRBJ1-1; D remains unclear. The CDR3 loop spans 13 amino acids. CDR1 and CDR2 from the germline V gene are SGHRS and YFSETQ. V was cut by 0 bases and J by 11 bases, with 14 bases left in between. The CDR3 region is CASSLGTRGMAFF. The CDR3 nucleotides read TGCGCCAGCAGCTTGGGTACACGGGGAATGGCTTTCTTT.

This chain links TRBV2 with TRBJ2-7; 10 bases map to TRBD1. There are 14 residues in the CDR3. The germline V gene has CDR1 SNHLY and CDR2 FYNNEI. Germline trimming cut 3 bases from V and 2 bases from J; bases unmatched to any gene: 1. Here the CDR3 DNA reads TGTGCCAGCAGTGATGGACAGGGGGCCTACGAGCAGTACTTC. It translates to CASSDGQGAYEQYF.

This sequence joins TRBV7-6 and TRBJ2-1, with D uncertain. The CDR3 consists of 14 residues. Germline V gives CDR1 SGHVS, CDR2 FNYEAQ. The V end lost 5 bases, the J end lost 5 bases, and 13 bases lay between the germline ends. CDR3 in DNA: TGTGCCAGCAGCCTCAACAGTATTGACAATGAGCAGTTCTTC. This encodes CASSLNSIDNEQFF.

For the CDR3, the DNA is TGTGCCATCAGGACGGACTTTCCCGCCTACGAGCAGTACTTC. It specifies CAIRTDFPAYEQYF. The chain has TRBV10-3 and TRBJ2-7; D may be TRBD2 (5 bases). Trimming removed 6 bases from V and 2 bases from J, with 14 bases in between. This CDR3 spans 14 amino acids. Germline V lookup: CDR1 ENHRY, CDR2 SYGVKD.

The genes are TRBV6-5 and TRBJ2-5; TRBD1 matches at 7 bases. CDR1 MNHEY and CDR2 SVGAGI come from the germline V gene. The CDR3 consists of 14 residues. The ends lost 5 bases at V and 5 bases at J; junction bases unmatched: 8. Here the CDR3 DNA reads TGTGCCAGCAGTGAGACAGGGTTAGGGGAGACCCAGTACTTC. Residues: CASSETGLGETQYF.

In DNA form, the CDR3 reads TGCGCCAGCAGCACTATAGCGGGAGATTACAATGAGCAGTTCTTC. It is translated as CASSTIAGDYNEQFF. This chain links TRBV10-1 with TRBJ2-1, with 9 bases that match TRBD2. The CDR3 covers 15 residues. J gave up 4 bases and V 6 bases, and 7 bases lay outside the gene matches. The germline CDR1 and CDR2 sequences are WNHNN and SYGVQD (reference sequence).

This chain uses TRBV2 with TRBJ1-1; TRBD1 aligns across 8 bases. The V gene end was trimmed by 4 bases and the J gene end by 3 bases; junction bases not matched to a gene: 1. The germline gives CDR1 SNHLY, CDR2 FYNNEI. The CDR3 contains 13 residues. The CDR3 loop reads CASSGTGHTEAFF. In nucleotides, the CDR3 is TGTGCCAGCAGTGGGACAGGGCACACTGAAGCTTTCTTT.

The sample holds a few counts of this clone. The genes are TRBV19 and TRBJ1-5; 7 bases fit TRBD1. CDR3 length: 15 residues. The V and J ends lost 4 bases and 3 bases, in that order; junction bases with no gene match: 6. Germline loops: CDR1 LNHDA, CDR2 SQIVND (reference sequence). The CDR3 DNA follows: TGTGCCAGTAGTACCCTACAGGGGTTCAATCAGCCCCAGCATTTT. This encodes CASSTLQGFNQPQHF.

The chain recombines TRBV5-1 with TRBJ1-2; possibly TRBD1 for D (5 bases). V shed 5 bases and J shed 4 bases, with 9 bases lying between them. The germline V gene encodes CDR1 SGHRS and CDR2 YFSETQ. This CDR3 is 12 amino acids long. The CDR3 protein is CASSFDSYGYTF. CDR3 DNA sequence: TGCGCCAGCAGTTTTGACAGCTATGGCTACACCTTC.

The count of this clone is one. V gene TRBV29-1 combines with J gene TRBJ1-1; D uncertain. Per the germline V gene, CDR1 is SQVTM and CDR2 is ANQGSEA. The length of the CDR3 is 13 residues. The V end lost 4 bases, the J end lost 1 base, and 10 bases lay between the germline ends. The CDR3 coding sequence is TGCAGCGTTGGTCTAGGCTCGAACACTGAAGCTTTCTTT. Translated: CSVGLGSNTEAFF. Full variable domain (rest looked up from reference TRBV29-1 and TRBJ1-1): SAVISQKPSRDICQRGTSLTIQCQVDSQVTMMFWYRQQPGQSLTLIATANQGSEATYESGFVIDKFPISRPNLTFSTLTVSNMSPEDSSIYLCSVGLGSNTEAFFGQGTRLTVV.